This record looks at one T cell receptor beta chain sequence and its context. The antigen remains undetermined. The sample comes from a study of T cell repertoires in aging, cancer and after chemotherapy. Across the study: Patients with glioblastoma brain tumors were sampled before and after temozolomide-based therapy. Points from the study as a whole: Loss of evenness, beyond lost richness, contributed to age-related TCR diversity decline in cancer patients. These repertoire data do not allow conclusions about immunological memory after chemotherapy. Untreated cancer patients had significantly lower blood TCR diversity than age-matched healthy donors.

Multiplex touch-down PCR with TRB-A/B primers amplified rearranged V-D-J TRB sequences. TCRdb re-called the multiplex PCR reads through MiXCR, storing one row per CDR3 protein. Of fewer than 4,500 distinct CDR3 sequences in the sample, approximately 41% are singletons; the top ten hold around 60%. Amplification of TCR beta used genomic DNA extracted from peripheral blood. Sequencing was carried out using blood. The TCR originated in a human donor with a solid tumor.

The CDR3 here is CASSSDRFNNSPLHF. CDR3 bases: TGCGCCAGCAGCTCTGACAGGTTCAATAATTCACCCCTCCACTTT. The chain combines TRBV5-1 with TRBJ1-6; D possibly corresponds to TRBD1 (6 bases). There are 15 residues in the CDR3. The V gene lost 3 bases and the J gene lost 5 bases, with 12 bases spanning the gap. CDR1 is SGHRS, CDR2 YFSETQ, per germline.